The 7 T cell receptor beta chains below come from one sample, sequenced in a study of T-cell memory formation after mild COVID-19. Using its own MiXCR run on the 5' RACE reads, TCRdb lists one record per CDR3 protein. The sample records some 410,000 distinct CDR3 sequences, 20% to 30% being singletons. Sequencing input: PBMCs or a T cell subset sorted from them (not recorded which). The receptors stem from an adult woman who had mild COVID-19 (a few samples of this study predate the infection). Cell type and time point are not known.

The J gene is TRBJ2-7, the V gene TRBV2; 9 positions match TRBD2. The V and J ends lost 9 bases and 4 bases, in that order; junction bases with no gene match: 10. This CDR3 region has 14 residues. Germline values: CDR1 SNHLY, CDR2 FYNNEI. CDR3 sequence (DNA): TGTGCCAGAAGCGGGGGGACAAGGCCATACGAGCAGTACTTC. Translated: CARSGGTRPYEQYF.

The rearrangement joins TRBV5-1 to TRBJ2-2; 9 nucleotides agree with TRBD1. CDR3 length equals 15 residues. V was clipped by 3 bases and J by 3 bases; unmatched bases: 3. CDR1 is SGHRS and CDR2 is YFSETQ in the germline V gene. CDR3 residues: CASSWRTGDTGELFF. For the CDR3, the DNA is TGCGCCAGCAGCTGGAGGACAGGGGACACCGGGGAGCTGTTTTTT.

The V gene is TRBV7-9, the J gene TRBJ2-5; TRBD1 matches 9 bases. V shed 6 bases and J 5 bases; nucleotides not matched to a gene: 7. The CDR3 length is 14 residues. Germline V gene data show CDR1 as SEHNR and CDR2 as FQNEAQ (reference sequence). The CDR3 spells CASRRGQGYETQYF. CDR3 DNA sequence: TGTGCCAGCAGGCGGGGACAGGGATATGAGACCCAGTACTTC.

V and J are TRBV7-2 and TRBJ2-1; TRBD1 matches 9 bases. Germline values: CDR1 SGHTA, CDR2 FQGNSA. V was pared by 6 bases and J by 1 base, with 4 bases of the junction left unmatched. The CDR3 loop spans 15 amino acids. The CDR3 nucleotides are TGTGCCAGCAGATTTGACAGGGGGTCCTACAATGAGCAGTTCTTC. Amino acid sequence: CASRFDRGSYNEQFF.

This clonotype has just a few counts. The chain has TRBV5-4 and TRBJ2-3; either TRBD1 or TRBD2 may fit D (6 bases each). With 2 bases removed from V and 2 bases from J, the gap between germline ends came to 12 bases. From germline, CDR1 is SGHNT and CDR2 YYREEE (reference sequence). This CDR3 contains 15 residues. CDR3 nucleotide sequence: TGTGCCAGCAGCTTTGGGGGGCCCCACACAGATACGCAGTATTTT. Residues: CASSFGGPHTDTQYF.

The CDR3 protein is CASSQDFFGTGNYGYTF. In DNA form, the CDR3 reads TGCGCCAGCAGCCAAGATTTTTTCGGGACAGGGAACTATGGCTACACCTTC. The rearrangement joins TRBV4-1 to TRBJ1-2; 9 nucleotides line up with TRBD1. V lost 0 bases to trimming and J lost 2 bases; unmatched junction nucleotides: 7. Looked up from germline, CDR1 is MGHRA and CDR2 is YSYEKL. This CDR3 comprises 17 residues.

The V call is TRBV25-1, the J call TRBJ1-2, with D unresolved. Germline V gene lookup returns CDR1 MGHDK and CDR2 SYGVNS. The CDR3 runs to 13 residues. The ends were cut back, 3 bases at V and 4 bases at J, with 9 bases in the middle. The DNA of the CDR3 is TGTGCCAGCAGTGAGGCCGGGCTCTATGGCTACACCTTC. This translates into CASSEAGLYGYTF.